Sequencing of this T cell receptor beta chain was carried out in a study of blood T cell repertoires in COVID-19. Study as a whole: PBMCs, B-cell-depleted T cells, or T cells were the source of the cDNA or gDNA that made up the material.

Authors' processing steps: Scientists estimated how many nucleated cells there were by amplifying reference gene primers. Repertoires were generated with immunoSEQ multiplex PCR, while TCRdb's copy carries only in-frame clones and drops some. V, J and clone size are taken as reported in that table, and D and trimming were inferred from the DNA itself. The sample has more than 200,000 clones, 75% to 90% seen once. Material: PBMCs or T cells enriched from blood (not recorded which). The TCR sequence derives from a woman in her twenties or thirties with acute COVID-19.

The CDR3 region is CASSPADRDTDTQYF. The CDR3 DNA follows: TGTGCCAGCAGTCCTGCCGACCGGGACACAGATACGCAGTATTTT. The chain has TRBV25-1 and TRBJ2-3, with a tentative D call TRBD2 (5 bases). Trimming cost V 5 bases and J 2 bases, with 14 bases left between them. The CDR3 length is 15 residues. Germline loops: CDR1 MGHDK, CDR2 SYGVNS.